What follows are 20 T cell receptor beta chains derived from one specimen sequenced in a study of neoadjuvant anti-PD-1 for oral cavity cancer. Sequencing used immunoSEQ multiplex PCR; TCRdb keeps in-frame clones, though not all of them. The sample records 60,000 to 80,000 clones, more than 65% being singletons. Sample: PBMCs, taken before nivolumab (anti-PD-1) treatment. The receptors come from a person aged 40-85 years with oral cavity squamous cell carcinoma.

This chain connects TRBV9 to TRBJ1-1; D is possibly TRBD1 (5 bases). V lost 0 bases, J lost 1 base, and 10 bases lay in between. The germline V gene has CDR1 SGDLS and CDR2 YYNGEE. This CDR3 spans 15 amino acids. In nucleotides, the CDR3 is TGTGCCAGCAGCGTAGGCGGGGCGGGGAACACTGAAGCTTTCTTT. As protein: CASSVGGAGNTEAFF. The complete variable domain, with remaining parts taken from reference TRBV9 and TRBJ1-1, reads DSGVTQTPKHLITATGQRVTLRCSPRSGDLSVYWYQQSLDQGLQFLIQYYNGEERAKGNILERFSAQQFPDLHSELNLSSLELGDSALYFCASSVGGAGNTEAFFGQGTRLTVV.

A single count supports this clone. The chain joins TRBV19 to TRBJ2-3; the D gene is possibly TRBD2 (5 bases). V lost 3 bases to trimming and J lost 2 bases, with 9 bases between them. The CDR3 runs 14 residues. Germline V CDR1 and CDR2: LNHDA, SQIVND (reference sequence). The CDR3 DNA reads TGTGCCAGTAGTATCGGAGGCTCCACAGATACGCAGTATTTT. Protein sequence: CASSIGGSTDTQYF.

This sequence joins TRBV5-6 and TRBJ1-5; D is unclear. CDR3 length equals 13 residues. Germline V gene sequence: CDR1 SGHDT, CDR2 YYEEEE. Trimming stripped 8 bases from V and 2 bases from J, with 11 bases between. The CDR3 region is CASSATGNQPQHF. The CDR3 bases are TGTGCCAGTTCGGCAACGGGCAATCAGCCCCAGCATTTT.

This chain links TRBV25-1 with TRBJ1-2, with TRBD1 matching over 8 bases. V was pared by 3 bases and J by 5 bases, with 14 bases of the junction left unmatched. CDR1 MGHDK and CDR2 SYGVNS come from the germline V gene. The CDR3 sequence is 17 residues long. CDR3 DNA: TGTGCCAGCAGTGATGCGGGGGCAGGGGGCGACGGGTATGGCTACACCTTC. Encoded protein: CASSDAGAGGDGYGYTF.

Of note for this clone: The junction shows a germline mismatch at one end, possibly a read error. This sequence joins TRBV11-1 and TRBJ1-1; D is unresolved. This CDR3 is 8 amino acids long. CDR1 is SGHAT and CDR2 is FQDESV in the germline V gene (reference sequence). The CDR3 bases are TGTGCCAGCAGCTCAGTCCTCTTT. Translation gives CASSSVLF.

This chain uses TRBV28 with TRBJ2-1; D gene unclear. The V end lost 8 bases, the J end lost 11 bases, and 10 bases lay between the germline ends. Germline V CDR1 and CDR2: MDHEN, SYDVKM. The CDR3 covers 10 residues. The CDR3 is CASGRPQQFF. Here the CDR3 DNA reads TGTGCCAGCGGCCGGCCGCAGCAGTTCTTC.

This sequence joins TRBV19 and TRBJ1-2; D ambiguous. This CDR3 has 15 amino acids. The germline gives CDR1 LNHDA, CDR2 SQIVND (reference sequence). Trimming pared 3 bases from V and 0 bases from J, leaving 11 bases between. DNA of the CDR3: TGTGCCAGTAGTATCACACTTCTTGCTAACTATGGCTACACCTTC. It encodes CASSITLLANYGYTF.

V and J are TRBV6-5 and TRBJ1-1; D possibly corresponds to TRBD1 (5 bases). The V and J ends lost 2 bases and 0 bases respectively, with 7 bases between them. CDR1 and CDR2 (germline): MNHEY, SVGAGI. This CDR3 comprises 14 residues. The CDR3 nucleotides read TGTGCCAGCAGTTACGGGGGTGTGAACACTGAAGCTTTCTTT. It is translated as CASSYGGVNTEAFF.

This clone has only one observation. This rearrangement joins TRBV5-5 to TRBJ1-2, with D possibly matching TRBD1 (6 bases). V lost 5 bases, J lost 4 bases, and 18 bases lay in between. The CDR3 is 15 amino acids. In germline, CDR1 is SGHKS, CDR2 YYEKEE (reference sequence). DNA for the CDR3: TGTGCCAGCAGTCCTGGGGGGGCCCAACCCTATGGCTACACCTTC. This gives the protein CASSPGGAQPYGYTF. The variable domain in full, with the rest retrieved from reference TRBV5-5 and TRBJ1-2, is DAGVTQSPTHLIKTRGQQVTLRCSPISGHKSVSWYQQVLGQGPQFIFQYYEKEERGRGNFPDRFSARQFPNYSSELNVNALLLGDSALYLCASSPGGAQPYGYTFGSGTRLTVV.

The chain recombines TRBV7-2 with TRBJ2-3, with no clear D. The CDR3 is 12 residues long. The V and J ends lost 4 bases and 0 bases respectively, with 2 bases between them. Per germline, CDR1 SGHTA and CDR2 FQGNSA. CDR3 DNA sequence: TGTGCCAGCAGCTCTAGCACAGATACGCAGTATTTT. Amino acid sequence: CASSSSTDTQYF.

The V gene is TRBV2, the J gene TRBJ2-7; 8 bases match TRBD1. V gave up 0 bases and J gave up 3 bases; unmatched junction bases: 4. Germline V gene sequence: CDR1 SNHLY, CDR2 FYNNEI. This CDR3 is 15 amino acids long. The CDR3 loop reads CASSEATGAGYEQYF. DNA of the CDR3: TGTGCCAGCAGTGAAGCGACAGGGGCCGGCTACGAGCAGTACTTC.

The chain links TRBV5-4 to TRBJ2-1, with unresolved D. Trimming took 0 bases from V and 0 from J, leaving 1 base between them. CDR3 length equals 13 residues. Germline V CDR1 and CDR2: SGHNT, YYREEE (reference sequence). The CDR3 DNA follows: TGTGCCAGCAGCTTGGCCTCCTACAATGAGCAGTTCTTC. Translating gives CASSLASYNEQFF.

This clone has a single count. The chain has TRBV5-8 and TRBJ2-5; D may match TRBD1 or TRBD2 (6 bases each). The V end lost 1 base, the J end lost 6 bases, and 13 bases lay between the germline ends. The CDR3 totals 14 residues. Per the germline V gene, CDR1 is SGHTS and CDR2 is YDEGEE. CDR3 sequence: CASSLLGGMKTQYF. CDR3 bases: TGTGCCAGCAGCTTGCTGGGGGGCATGAAGACCCAGTACTTC.

This clone was counted between two and nine times. The rearrangement links TRBV11-2 to TRBJ2-4; TRBD2 matches 7 bases. V lost 2 bases to trimming and J lost 9 bases; unmatched junction nucleotides: 7. Germline CDR1 SGHAT, CDR2 FQNNGV. The CDR3 is 14 residues long. This CDR3 is CASSLSRGEAIQYF. CDR3 sequence (DNA): TGTGCCAGCAGCTTATCTCGGGGGGAGGCCATTCAGTACTTC.

The chain uses TRBV5-5 and TRBJ1-2; D gene uncertain. The CDR3 has 14 amino acids. Trimming shortened V by 0 bases and J by 0 bases, and 6 bases separated the two germline ends. CDR1 and CDR2 from the germline V gene are SGHKS and YYEKEE (reference sequence). CDR3 sequence: CASSLGTANYGYTF. DNA for the CDR3: TGTGCCAGCAGCTTGGGCACGGCTAACTATGGCTACACCTTC.

This sequence joins TRBV7-2 and TRBJ1-4, with unresolved D. CDR3 size: 13 residues. CDR1 is SGHTA and CDR2 is FQGNSA in the germline V gene. Trimming pared 3 bases from V and 5 bases from J, leaving 7 bases between. The CDR3 protein is CASSLAINEKLFF. The DNA of the CDR3 is TGTGCCAGCAGCTTGGCTATCAATGAAAAACTGTTTTTT.

J is TRBJ2-5 and V is TRBV7-6, with TRBD2 matching 12 bases. CDR3 length equals 16 residues. Germline V lookup: CDR1 SGHVS, CDR2 FNYEAQ. With V trimmed by 5 bases and J by 1 base, 5 bases remained unmatched. CDR3 in amino acids: CASSPGLAGIQETQYF. The CDR3 DNA reads TGTGCCAGCAGCCCCGGACTAGCGGGGATCCAAGAGACCCAGTACTTC.

This clone has just a few counts. The chain links TRBV5-1 to TRBJ1-4; 9 bases are shared with TRBD1. Trimming at V came to 1 base and at J to 0 bases, leaving 10 bases not matched to a gene. Germline assignment: CDR1 SGHRS and CDR2 YFSETQ. This CDR3 is 19 amino acids long. CDR3 sequence reads: CASSLTGGQFGSTNEKLFF. CDR3 nucleotides: TGCGCCAGCAGCTTGACAGGGGGCCAATTTGGATCAACTAATGAAAAACTGTTTTTT.

The chain employs TRBV30 and TRBJ1-6, with a possible D match to TRBD1 (5 bases). The V end was cut by 1 base, the J end by 7 bases, with 17 bases between. The length of the CDR3 is 16 residues. Per the germline V gene, CDR1 is GTSNPN and CDR2 is SVGIG (reference sequence). CDR3 sequence reads: CAWSGGTRTENSPLHF. CDR3 coding DNA: TGTGCCTGGAGTGGCGGGACTCGGACCGAGAATTCACCCCTCCACTTT. Combining the CDR3 with reference TRBV30 and TRBJ1-6 gives the whole variable domain SQTIHQWPATLVQPVGSPLSLECTVEGTSNPNLYWYRQAAGRGLQLLFYSVGIGQISSEVPQNLSASRPQDRQFILSSKKLLLSDSGFYLCAWSGGTRTENSPLHFGNGTRLTVT.

This chain uses TRBV5-1 with TRBJ2-7; a possible D gene is TRBD1 (5 bases). V was shortened by 0 bases and J by 12 bases, with 16 bases between the two germline ends. The CDR3 is 13 residues long. Germline-derived CDR1 and CDR2 are SGHRS and YFSETQ. The CDR3 bases are TGCGCCAGCAGCTTGGGGCTTGACAGTAGTCTGTACTTC. Protein: CASSLGLDSSLYF.